This T cell receptor beta chain is drawn from a study of PD-L1 blockade in urothelial cancer. For the study at large: Starting around 2014, patients were given atezolizumab (1,200 mg intravenously every 3 weeks). Analyzed time points were 3 weeks (second dose) and 6 weeks after therapy began. Patients arrived having already received 0 to 3 prior chemotherapy regimens.

The CDR3 has 15 residues. V lost 0 bases and J 4 bases, leaving 14 bases between the germline ends. Per germline, CDR1 SGHRS and CDR2 YFSETQ. Profiling relied on immunoSEQ multiplex PCR, and the TCRdb table lists in-frame clones only, not all of them. The table has 50,000 to 55,000 clones, roughly 86% seen once. Specified time point: pretreatment peripheral blood. This sequence originates from a man between 60 and 75 years old with urothelial cancer. The chain employs TRBV5-1 and TRBJ2-7; D may be TRBD1 (5 bases). The material was PBMCs, obtained around atezolizumab (anti-PD-L1) treatment. The DNA for the CDR3 is TGCGCCAGCAGCTTGGGGCTGGGCAGGGCGTACGAGCAGTACTTC. The encoded protein is CASSLGLGRAYEQYF.